These 8 T cell receptor beta chains were all obtained from the same sample, sequenced in a study of blood T cell repertoires in COVID-19. Some clones are missing from TCRdb's copy, which holds only in-frame ones; the method was immunoSEQ multiplex PCR. The sample has 80,000 to 100,000 clones; 82% are singletons. The sequenced sample was peripheral blood. Receptors originate from a man between 65 and 79 years old with active or convalescent COVID-19.

This chain connects TRBV11-3 to TRBJ2-3; the match to TRBD2 covers 8 bases. J was trimmed by 8 bases and V by 5 bases; bases with no gene match: 6. This CDR3 spans 13 amino acids. The V gene's germline CDR1 is SGHNT and CDR2 YENEEA. CDR3: CASSRGGRGTQYF. The CDR3 region has the DNA TGTGCCAGCAGCCGGGGGGGCCGGGGTACGCAGTATTTT.

The J gene is TRBJ2-7, the V gene TRBV9, with a possible D match to TRBD2 (6 bases). The germline gives CDR1 SGDLS, CDR2 YYNGEE. Trimming stripped 0 bases from V and 5 bases from J, with 15 bases between. CDR3 length: 15 amino acids. The CDR3 loop reads CASSVVGGLRDEQYF. CDR3 DNA sequence: TGTGCCAGCAGCGTAGTCGGAGGGCTTAGGGACGAGCAGTACTTC.

V gene TRBV4-2 combines with J gene TRBJ2-7, with D possibly being TRBD2 (7 bases). The CDR3 is 16 amino acids. Looked up from germline, CDR1 is LGHNA and CDR2 is YNFKEQ. V gave up 1 base and J gave up 1 base, with 14 bases separating them. CDR3 coding DNA: TGTGCCAGCAGCCAAGGGTCCGGGGGGCGTTCCTACGAGCAGTACTTC. It is translated as CASSQGSGGRSYEQYF.

The chain employs TRBV6-2 or TRBV6-3 and TRBJ2-3, with TRBD2 matching over 10 bases. Germline values: CDR1 MNHEY, CDR2 SVGEGT. CDR3 length: 16 residues. Unmatched junction bases numbered 11, after V lost 7 bases and J lost 4 bases. CDR3 sequence (DNA): TGTGCCAGCACCCCCGGGGGACTAGCGCACCCAGATACGCAGTATTTT. It codes for CASTPGGLAHPDTQYF.

The rearrangement uses TRBV6-2 or TRBV6-3 and TRBJ2-5, with a tentative D call TRBD2 (5 bases). The CDR3 contains 13 residues. The ends were cut back, 8 bases at V and 8 bases at J, with 18 bases in the middle. The germline CDR1 and CDR2 sequences are MNHEY and SVGEGT. The CDR3 is CASGPGGWETQYF. The CDR3 DNA sequence: TGTGCCAGCGGCCCAGGAGGCTGGGAAACCCAGTACTTC.

The gene calls are TRBV19 and TRBJ1-5, with a weak D call TRBD1 (5 bases). The CDR3 covers 14 residues. Trimming pared 6 bases from V and 9 bases from J, leaving 18 bases between. Germline loops: CDR1 LNHDA, CDR2 SQIVND (reference sequence). CDR3 region: CASSITPGRGPQHF. The CDR3 DNA reads as TGTGCCAGTAGCATCACCCCAGGTAGGGGGCCCCAGCATTTT.

V and J are TRBV2 and TRBJ2-3; no definite D call. Germline V gene sequence: CDR1 SNHLY, CDR2 FYNNEI. The ends were cut back, 3 bases at V and 1 base at J, with 8 bases in the middle. The CDR3 is 14 residues long. The CDR3 is CASSEFSGTDTQYF. The DNA for the CDR3 is TGTGCCAGCAGTGAGTTCTCTGGCACAGATACGCAGTATTTT.

The J gene is TRBJ2-1, the V gene TRBV6-4; no clear D. The CDR3 is made up of 13 amino acids. V lost 4 bases and J 2 bases, leaving 6 bases between the germline ends. Looked up from germline, CDR1 is MRHNA and CDR2 is SNTAGT. CDR3 loop: CASSVEAYNEQFF. CDR3 coding DNA: TGTGCCAGCAGTGTTGAGGCCTACAATGAGCAGTTCTTC.